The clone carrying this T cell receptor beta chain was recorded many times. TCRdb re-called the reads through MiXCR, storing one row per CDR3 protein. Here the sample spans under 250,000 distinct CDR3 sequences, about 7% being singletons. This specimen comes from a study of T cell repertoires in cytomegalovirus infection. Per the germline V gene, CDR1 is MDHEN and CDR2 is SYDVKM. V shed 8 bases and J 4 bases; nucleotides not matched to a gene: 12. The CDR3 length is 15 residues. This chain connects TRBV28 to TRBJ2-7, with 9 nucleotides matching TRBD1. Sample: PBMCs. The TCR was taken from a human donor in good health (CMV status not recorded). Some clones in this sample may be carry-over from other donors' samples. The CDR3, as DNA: TGTGCCAGCGCCGCGGGACAGGGAACCATTTACGAGCAGTACTTC. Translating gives CASAAGQGTIYEQYF.